The TCR beta chain under discussion was sequenced for a study of CD8+CD57+ T cells in acquired aplastic anemia. Study details: On average, sorted CD4+ and CD8+ cells gave about 2.9 ug of DNA. Regarding the study as a whole: Simpson's diversity of CD8+ cells was not significantly different in patients compared with controls.

It was patients with CD8+CD57+ cell expansion by flow cytometry who were chosen for sequencing. Patient blood was sampled before any therapy had been received. Note on this clonotype: What it binds is unknown.

Template material for TCR beta VDJ and CDR3 profiling consisted of genomic DNA. TCRdb called the reads again in MiXCR, with one record for every CDR3 protein. Among more than 250,000 distinct CDR3 sequences listed, roughly 80% were seen once. Germline loops: CDR1 SGHDT, CDR2 YYEEEE. V lost 0 bases and J 9 bases, leaving 13 bases between the germline ends. The CDR3 covers 15 residues. This receptor was obtained from a human donor with aplastic anemia. Specimen: sorted CD4+, CD8+, or CD8+CD57+ T cells (not recorded which) from PBMCs. The chain carries TRBV5-6 and TRBJ1-6; D unresolved. CDR3 amino acids: CASSLERAPISPLHF. CDR3 sequence (DNA): TGTGCCAGCAGCTTGGAGAGGGCACCGATTTCACCCCTCCACTTT.